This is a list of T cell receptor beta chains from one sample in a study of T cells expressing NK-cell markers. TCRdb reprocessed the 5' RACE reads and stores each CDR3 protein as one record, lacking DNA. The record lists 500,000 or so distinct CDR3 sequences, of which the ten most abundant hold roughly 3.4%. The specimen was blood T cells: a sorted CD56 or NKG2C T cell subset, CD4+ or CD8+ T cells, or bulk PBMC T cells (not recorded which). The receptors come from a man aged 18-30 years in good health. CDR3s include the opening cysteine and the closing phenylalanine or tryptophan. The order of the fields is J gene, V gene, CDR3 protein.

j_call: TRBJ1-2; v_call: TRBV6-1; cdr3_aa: CASSEGDNRNYGYTF
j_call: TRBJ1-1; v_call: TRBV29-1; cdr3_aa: CSVETPTGDPLEAFF
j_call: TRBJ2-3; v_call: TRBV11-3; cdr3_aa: CASSRRTGMGGDTQYF
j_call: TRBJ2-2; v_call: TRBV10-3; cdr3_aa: CALKPAANTGELFF
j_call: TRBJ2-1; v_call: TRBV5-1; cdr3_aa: CASSLGTGQLEKFF
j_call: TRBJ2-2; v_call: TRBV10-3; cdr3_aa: CAISKSQGVYTGELFF
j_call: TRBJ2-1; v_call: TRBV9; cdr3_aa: CASSESTGKGFNEQFF
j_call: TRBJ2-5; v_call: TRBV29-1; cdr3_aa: CSLSGLAGGNQYF
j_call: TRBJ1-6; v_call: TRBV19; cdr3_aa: CASSEDTSSYNSPLHF
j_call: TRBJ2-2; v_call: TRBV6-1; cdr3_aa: CASTKTRLNTGELFF
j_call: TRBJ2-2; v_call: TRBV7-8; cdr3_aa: CASRQWGLNTGELFF
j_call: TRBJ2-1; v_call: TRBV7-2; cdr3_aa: CASSPHRVNEQFF
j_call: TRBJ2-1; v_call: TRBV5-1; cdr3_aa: CASSLGALTSGSNEQFF
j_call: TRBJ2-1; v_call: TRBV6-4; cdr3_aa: CASSDLYLGRNEQFF
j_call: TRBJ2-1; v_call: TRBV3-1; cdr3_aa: CASSQGRGVDNEQFF
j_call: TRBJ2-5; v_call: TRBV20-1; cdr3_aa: CSARAAPGGNKGTQYF
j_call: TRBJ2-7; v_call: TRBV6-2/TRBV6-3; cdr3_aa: CASSYGGARGEQYF
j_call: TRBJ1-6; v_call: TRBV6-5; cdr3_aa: CASSYSTHGDSPLHF
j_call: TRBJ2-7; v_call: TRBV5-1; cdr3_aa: CASGRGQGGHEQYF
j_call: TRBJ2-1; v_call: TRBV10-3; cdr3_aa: CAISPGTGGFEQFF
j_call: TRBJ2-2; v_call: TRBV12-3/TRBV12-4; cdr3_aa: CATSKQGPLNTGELFF
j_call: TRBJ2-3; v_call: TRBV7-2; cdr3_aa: CASSLGTGAPQNF
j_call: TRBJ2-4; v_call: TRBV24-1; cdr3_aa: CATSEARKDTAKNIQYF
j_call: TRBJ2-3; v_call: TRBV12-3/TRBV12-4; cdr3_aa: CASRELTGGTDTQYF
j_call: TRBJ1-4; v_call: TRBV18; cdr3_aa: CASSLRWKLFF
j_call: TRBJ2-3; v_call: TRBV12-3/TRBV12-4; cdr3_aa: CASSPAGTSGYTDTQYF
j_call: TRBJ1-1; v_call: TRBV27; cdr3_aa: CASSLVGVGRGTEAFF
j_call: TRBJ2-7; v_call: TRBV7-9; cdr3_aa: CASSPKIDRDEQYF
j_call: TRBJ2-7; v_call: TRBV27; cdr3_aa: CASSLLGTGGAYEQYF
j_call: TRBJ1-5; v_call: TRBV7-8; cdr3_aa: CASSLGWAAGFDQPQHF
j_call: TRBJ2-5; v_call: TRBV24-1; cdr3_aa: CATSGQGFQETQYF
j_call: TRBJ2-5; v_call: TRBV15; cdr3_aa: CATSRGTLAGRETQYF
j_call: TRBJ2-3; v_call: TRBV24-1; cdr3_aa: CATSDMTGLGTDTQYF